The 6 T cell receptor beta chains in this list originate from one sample, sequenced in a study of shared clonotypes between healthy human individuals. Sequencing was performed with immunoSEQ multiplex PCR; in TCRdb, only in-frame clones are kept and a portion is missing. The sample consists of over 2 million clones, 90% to 95% of them appearing once. Sequencing was performed on naive CD4+ T cells sorted from blood. Subset reported: CD45RA+ positively selected. These receptors were collected from a man aged 18 to 30 in good health.

V is TRBV15 and J is TRBJ2-2; D is unresolved. V was clipped by 3 bases and J by 0 bases, with 8 bases between them. In germline, CDR1 is LNHNV, CDR2 YYDKDF (reference sequence). This CDR3 region has 15 residues. CDR3 coding DNA: TGTGCCACCAGCAGGAAACAGCCGAACACCGGGGAGCTGTTTTTT. It is translated as CATSRKQPNTGELFF.

As to this clone: Other DNA sequences in the sample encode the same CDR3. The chain uses TRBV5-1 and TRBJ2-2; D is unclear. V was clipped by 0 bases and J by 2 bases, with 5 bases between them. The length of the CDR3 is 14 residues. Germline V CDR1 and CDR2: SGHRS, YFSETQ. CDR3 sequence reads: CASSLGGNTGELFF. CDR3 DNA sequence: TGCGCCAGCAGCTTGGGTGGAAACACCGGGGAGCTGTTTTTT.

The chain joins TRBV10-3 to TRBJ1-2, with D maybe TRBD1 (5 bases). Trimming stripped 10 bases from V and 0 bases from J, with 12 bases between. CDR3 length equals 13 residues. CDR1 and CDR2 from the germline V gene are ENHRY and SYGVKD. The CDR3 DNA reads TGTGCCACCGGGACGGAAACTAACTATGGCTACACCTTC. Protein: CATGTETNYGYTF.

This clone was observed a single time. The chain uses TRBV9 and TRBJ2-1; unclear D gene. Germline values: CDR1 SGDLS, CDR2 YYNGEE. Deletions cut 0 bases from V and 8 bases from J, with 18 bases between. CDR3 length equals 16 residues. CDR3 amino acids: CASSVDERPTADEQFF. Written as DNA, the CDR3 is TGTGCCAGCAGCGTAGACGAAAGACCCACAGCAGATGAGCAGTTCTTC.

The sample holds one count of this clone. The same CDR3 arises from other DNA sequences in this sample as well. J is TRBJ1-1 and V is TRBV5-1; D not resolved. The CDR3 runs to 13 residues. Trimming stripped 0 bases from V and 4 bases from J, with 7 bases between. Germline CDR1 reads SGHRS; CDR2 reads YFSETQ. CDR3 sequence: CASSLEGFTEAFF. CDR3 in DNA: TGCGCCAGCAGCTTGGAGGGTTTCACTGAAGCTTTCTTT.

The rearrangement uses TRBV4-3 and TRBJ2-7; 11 bases agree with TRBD2. CDR3 length: 15 residues. Trimming removed 2 bases from V and 3 bases from J; junction bases left unmatched: 3. Germline CDR1 and CDR2: LGHNA and YSLEER. The CDR3 sequence is CASSQRGTSGYEQYF. CDR3 nucleotides: TGCGCCAGCAGCCAACGTGGGACTAGCGGCTACGAGCAGTACTTC.